This paragraph covers one T cell receptor beta chain sequence. Its antigen is undetermined. The data originate from a study of CD8 T cells in ankylosing spondylitis. Study-level findings and limits: Reports say disease-linked clones showed up significantly more in matched ankylosing spondylitis synovial fluid. A TCR beta motif of eight or nine highly homologous variants seemed to mark ankylosing spondylitis blood.

TCRdb re-called the 5' RACE reads through MiXCR, storing one row per CDR3 protein. The sample holds 200,000 to 300,000 distinct CDR3 sequences, around 32% seen once. The germline V and J ends were trimmed by 1 base and 2 bases, with 9 bases remaining between them. The CDR3 has 14 residues. From germline, CDR1 is SEHNR and CDR2 FQNEAQ (reference sequence). Sequenced sample: blood, either unsorted or a sorted T cell fraction (not recorded which). This TCR derives from a male donor with ankylosing spondylitis or in good health (not recorded which). This chain links TRBV7-9 with TRBJ2-7; no clear D. CDR3 sequence (DNA): TGTGCCAGCAGCTTAGAGTACGGTCCCTACGAGCAGTACTTC. It encodes CASSLEYGPYEQYF.